A selection of T cell receptor beta chains follows, all from one sample in a study of blood T cell repertoires in COVID-19. The data were produced by immunoSEQ multiplex PCR, yet TCRdb's version contains in-frame clones alone and is incomplete. The sample consists of around 100,000 clones, 70% to 90% of them appearing once. The source material was peripheral blood. The receptors derive from a man aged 45-60 years in a cohort sampled during active COVID-19. Both conserved end residues are part of each CDR3. A D gene is named only where the DNA matches it firmly. Rows give clone size only sometimes, using once, few, many, or a class for an expanded clone.

d_call: NA; v_call: TRBV5-1; clone_size: NA; j_call: TRBJ2-6; cdr3_nt: TGCGCCAGCACCTTTGGTAAGCCTGGGGCCAACGTCCTGACTTTC; cdr3_aa: CASTFGKPGANVLTF
d_call: TRBD1; v_call: TRBV2; clone_size: NA; j_call: TRBJ2-5; cdr3_nt: TGTGCCAGCGGTACAGGGGATAGGCGGACCCAGTACTTC; cdr3_aa: CASGTGDRRTQYF
d_call: NA; v_call: TRBV5-1; clone_size: NA; j_call: TRBJ1-1; cdr3_nt: TGCGCCAGCAGCTTGGTTCAGATGAACACTGAAGCTTTCTTT; cdr3_aa: CASSLVQMNTEAFF
d_call: NA; v_call: TRBV11-3; clone_size: NA; j_call: TRBJ2-1; cdr3_nt: TGTGCCAGCAGCTTGGGCCGCCCCAATGAGCAGTTCTTC; cdr3_aa: CASSLGRPNEQFF
d_call: NA; v_call: TRBV19; clone_size: NA; j_call: TRBJ1-1; cdr3_nt: TGTGCCAGTATCGGGAGGGTTTCGCCTCGGACTGAAGCTTTCTTT; cdr3_aa: CASIGRVSPRTEAFF
d_call: NA; v_call: TRBV28; clone_size: NA; j_call: TRBJ1-1; cdr3_nt: TGTGCCAGCAGTTTACCAGGTGCCATGAACACTGAAGCTTTCTTT; cdr3_aa: CASSLPGAMNTEAFF
d_call: NA; v_call: TRBV5-1; clone_size: NA; j_call: TRBJ2-5; cdr3_nt: TGCGCCAGCAGCTCTGGTGCGCAGGGCGTGTTAGAGACCCAGTACTTC; cdr3_aa: CASSSGAQGVLETQYF
d_call: TRBD1; v_call: TRBV7-9; clone_size: few; j_call: TRBJ1-3; cdr3_nt: TGTGCCAGCAGCCCGACCAGACCGGACAGGCCTGGAAACACCATATATTTT; cdr3_aa: CASSPTRPDRPGNTIYF
d_call: NA; v_call: TRBV3-1/TRBV3-2; clone_size: NA; j_call: TRBJ2-6; cdr3_nt: TGTGCCAGCAGAGGAAATCAGGGCTCTGGGGCCAACGTCCTGACTTTC; cdr3_aa: CASRGNQGSGANVLTF
d_call: TRBD1; v_call: TRBV7-2; clone_size: few; j_call: TRBJ1-1; cdr3_nt: TGTGCCAGCAGCTTTTCAGGGGGCATCGGTGAAGCTTTCTTT; cdr3_aa: CASSFSGGIGEAFF
d_call: TRBD2; v_call: TRBV7-9; clone_size: NA; j_call: TRBJ2-5; cdr3_nt: TGTGCCAGCAGCTCCCGGGGGGAAGAGACCCAGTACTTC; cdr3_aa: CASSSRGEETQYF
d_call: TRBD2; v_call: TRBV20-1; clone_size: NA; j_call: TRBJ2-4; cdr3_nt: TGCAGTGCTAGTCGTAGCGGGGGTGGTAGGAAAAACATTCAGTACTTC; cdr3_aa: CSASRSGGGRKNIQYF
d_call: NA; v_call: TRBV19; clone_size: NA; j_call: TRBJ2-3; cdr3_nt: TGTGCCAGTGGCCAGACTACCCACACAGATACGCAGTATTTT; cdr3_aa: CASGQTTHTDTQYF
d_call: NA; v_call: TRBV11-1; clone_size: NA; j_call: TRBJ1-2; cdr3_nt: TGTGCCAGCAGCTTATCCCCGGACAGAAACTATGGCTACACCTTC; cdr3_aa: CASSLSPDRNYGYTF
d_call: TRBD2; v_call: TRBV3-1/TRBV3-2; clone_size: NA; j_call: TRBJ2-5; cdr3_nt: TGTGCCAGCAGCCAAGATTGGCGGGGGCAAGAGACCCAGTACTTC; cdr3_aa: CASSQDWRGQETQYF
d_call: NA; v_call: TRBV4-2; clone_size: NA; j_call: TRBJ1-4; cdr3_nt: TGTGCCAGCAGCCAAGTTGACAGAACTAATGAAAAACTGTTTTTT; cdr3_aa: CASSQVDRTNEKLFF
d_call: TRBD2; v_call: TRBV5-4; clone_size: once; j_call: TRBJ2-7; cdr3_nt: TGTGCCAGCAGCCTGAGTAGCGGCGGGGGAAGTCCCTACGAGCAGTACTTC; cdr3_aa: CASSLSSGGGSPYEQYF
d_call: NA; v_call: TRBV5-1; clone_size: NA; j_call: TRBJ2-7; cdr3_nt: TGCGCCAGCCGTATCGGCCGGGACATCGCCTCCTACGAGCAGTACTTC; cdr3_aa: CASRIGRDIASYEQYF
d_call: TRBD1; v_call: TRBV6-5; clone_size: NA; j_call: TRBJ2-1; cdr3_nt: TGTGCCAGCAGCCCGACAGGGGATGAGCAGTTCTTC; cdr3_aa: CASSPTGDEQFF
d_call: TRBD1; v_call: TRBV5-4; clone_size: NA; j_call: TRBJ2-2; cdr3_nt: TGTGCCAGCAGCTTCGGGACAGAGAACACCGGGGAGCTGTTTTTT; cdr3_aa: CASSFGTENTGELFF
d_call: NA; v_call: TRBV28; clone_size: NA; j_call: TRBJ2-5; cdr3_nt: TGTGCCAGCAGTTGGGCCAGACAGAGAGGCTTGTCAGAGACCCAGTACTTC; cdr3_aa: CASSWARQRGLSETQYF
d_call: TRBD1; v_call: TRBV5-1; clone_size: once; j_call: TRBJ2-1; cdr3_nt: TGCGCCAGCAGCTCGGGACAGAGTCCCAATGAGCAGTTCTTC; cdr3_aa: CASSSGQSPNEQFF